Given below is one T cell receptor beta chain in context. This sample was taken from a study of blood T cell repertoires in COVID-19. Study summary: Researchers got acute and convalescent COVID-19 samples from the United States, Italy and Spain. PBMCs, B-cell-depleted T cells, or T cells were the source of the cDNA or gDNA that made up the material.

As originally analysed: Quantification of nucleated cells was approximated via reference gene primer amplification. Repertoires were generated with immunoSEQ multiplex PCR, while TCRdb's copy carries only in-frame clones and drops some. The D gene and trimming were derived from the DNA, and the V and J assignments and clone size from that table. This sample has fewer than 150,000 clones, with about four fifths found just once. CDR1 SGDLS and CDR2 YYNGEE come from the germline V gene. V shed 3 bases, J shed 1 base, and the junction held 6 bases outside the gene matches. CDR3 length equals 15 residues.

Input material: peripheral blood. This sequence joins TRBV9 and TRBJ1-1; TRBD1 agrees at 7 bases. The clonotype comes from a human donor in a cohort sampled during active COVID-19. The CDR3 nucleotides read TGTGCCAGCAGCGGACAGGGTTCTAGGAACACTGAAGCTTTCTTT. The encoded protein is CASSGQGSRNTEAFF. Looking up the rest from reference TRBV9 and TRBJ1-1 gives the full variable domain: DSGVTQTPKHLITATGQRVTLRCSPRSGDLSVYWYQQSLDQGLQFLIQYYNGEERAKGNILERFSAQQFPDLHSELNLSSLELGDSALYFCASSGQGSRNTEAFFGQGTRLTVV.